This T cell receptor beta chain comes out of a study of beta chain features in type 1 diabetes. As for the study in general: Patient and healthy donor groups were alike in age, gender and cell yields. Study-level results: When Type 1 diabetes patients were examined, their TCRB CDR3s proved moderately but significantly shorter in all four CD4+ subsets. The influence of HLA type on TCRB rearrangement stayed undetermined.

Isolated RNA was reverse transcribed in full, so expressed TCRB transcripts were sequenced. Assay: immunoSEQ multiplex PCR; the TCRdb copy retains only in-frame clones and omits some. The data show about 140,000 clones, roughly an eighth seen once. The sample holds a few counts of this clone. Its target is not known. Every single donor gave one heparinised blood draw, and these averaged roughly 100 mL. V was trimmed by 5 bases and J by 3 bases, leaving 11 bases between them. Germline CDR1 reads ENHRY; CDR2 reads SYGVKD. The CDR3 length is 13 residues. This TCR derives from a man aged 18 to 29 with type 1 diabetes. Material: central memory CD4+ T cells from blood. V usage is TRBV10-3 and J usage is TRBJ2-7, with D tentatively TRBD1 (6 bases). DNA of the CDR3: TGTGCCATCAGTACAGGGACCCTCTACGAGCAGTACTTC. This codes for CAISTGTLYEQYF.